The 20 T cell receptor beta chains in this list originate from one sample, sequenced in a study of tumor-infiltrating lymphocytes in glioblastoma multiforme. Multiple V-beta primers and a C-beta primer amplified TCRB from RNA. In TCRdb, the multiplex PCR reads were re-called with MiXCR into one record per CDR3 protein. The sample yields around 8,800 distinct CDR3 sequences, 74% seen once. Sequences were obtained from brain tumor tissue. The receptors derive from a male donor with glioblastoma.

With respect to this clonotype: One end of the junction does not line up with germline, which may come from a read error. The chain has TRBV29-1 and TRBJ2-1; D unresolved. The CDR3 loop spans 16 amino acids. The germline V gene encodes CDR1 SQVTM and CDR2 ANQGSEA. The DNA for the CDR3 is TGCAGCGTTGAAGATCGGAACTGGAACTCCTACAATGAGCTGTTCTTC. The encoded protein is CSVEDRNWNSYNELFF.

This chain connects TRBV29-1 to TRBJ1-2; the match to TRBD1 covers 7 bases. CDR1 SQVTM and CDR2 ANQGSEA come from the germline V gene. This CDR3 spans 13 amino acids. J lost 2 bases, V lost 7 bases, and 7 bases had no gene match. The CDR3 reads CSAQGVLNYGYTF. Written as DNA, the CDR3 is TGCAGCGCCCAGGGGGTCTTGAACTATGGCTACACCTTC.

In the case of this clonotype: The junction shows a germline mismatch at one end, possibly a read error. The J gene is TRBJ2-4, the V gene TRBV20-1, with TRBD2 identical over 8 bases. Germline CDR1 DFQATT, CDR2 SNEGSKA (reference sequence). The CDR3 spans 14 residues. In nucleotides, the CDR3 is TGCTGTGCAATCCCGGGACTAGGAAAAAACATTCAGCACTTC. Encoded protein: CCAIPGLGKNIQHF.

Only one count was recorded for this clonotype. The J gene is TRBJ2-3, the V gene TRBV12-5; 7 bases map to TRBD1. This CDR3 is built from 12 residues. J lost 6 bases, V lost 5 bases, and 2 bases had no gene match. The germline CDR1 and CDR2 sequences are LGHNT and FRNRAP. CDR3 DNA sequence: TGTGCTAGTGGTCAACAGGGGGATACGCAGTATTTT. It encodes CASGQQGDTQYF. The entire variable domain, with the rest obtained from reference TRBV12-5 and TRBJ2-3, is as follows: DARVTQTPRHKVTEMGQEVTMRCQPILGHNTVFWYRQTMMQGLELLAYFRNRAPLDDSGMPKDRFSAEMPDATLATLKIQPSEPRDSAVYFCASGQQGDTQYFGPGTRLTVL.

This clonotype is a singleton in its sample. This chain connects TRBV30 to TRBJ2-2, with 9 nucleotides matching TRBD2. Germline lookup yields CDR1 GTSNPN and CDR2 SVGIG (reference sequence). Unmatched junction bases numbered 8, after V lost 2 bases and J lost 4 bases. This CDR3 is 16 amino acids long. Written as DNA, the CDR3 is TGTGCCTGGAGTAGTTGGTATAGCGGGAGCACCGGGGAGCTGTTTTTT. It encodes CAWSSWYSGSTGELFF.

Details on this clonotype: The junction shows a germline mismatch at one end, possibly a read error. J is TRBJ2-1 and V is TRBV20-1; 8 nucleotides align to TRBD2. CDR1 is DFQATT, CDR2 SNEGSKA, per germline (reference sequence). The CDR3 runs to 16 residues. The CDR3 reads CSARGPGHRGGNQQFF. CDR3 nucleotide sequence: TGCAGTGCCAGGGGCCCCGGGCATCGGGGGGGCAATCAGCAGTTCTTC.

Concerning this clonotype: Compared with germline, one end of the junction differs, possibly owing to a read error. The chain carries TRBV5-1 and TRBJ2-2, with a tentative D call TRBD2 (5 bases). Germline CDR1 and CDR2: SGHRS and YFSETQ. This CDR3 is 15 amino acids long. The CDR3, as DNA: TGCGCCAGCAGCTTGGGGGGAGCGAATACCGGGGAGCTGTTTTTT. Its protein is CASSLGGANTGELFF. The variable domain in full, with the rest retrieved from reference TRBV5-1 and TRBJ2-2, is KAGVTQTPRYLIKTRGQQVTLSCSPISGHRSVSWYQQTPGQGLQFLFEYFSETQRNKGNFPGRFSGRQFSNSRSEMNVSTLELGDSALYLCASSLGGANTGELFFGEGSRLTVL.

Of note for this clonotype: No DNA is shown, since the ends of the CDR3 on it are uncertain; the CDR3 is the one TCRdb lists. The J gene is TRBJ2-1, the V gene TRBV11-2; no check of the table's D call, TRBD2, against the DNA was made. Germline CDR1 SGHAT, CDR2 FQNNGV. From its first to its last residue, the CDR3 has 23 amino acids. The CDR3 spells CASSFYICSASRPGLEGMNEQFF.

V gene TRBV12-3 or TRBV12-4 combines with J gene TRBJ2-1; the D gene is possibly TRBD1 (5 bases). The CDR3 is 14 residues long. The V gene lost 3 bases and the J gene lost 5 bases, with 11 bases spanning the gap. The CDR3, as DNA: TGTGCCAGCAGTTTTTGGGGCGGCGACAATGAGCAGTTCTTC. Protein: CASSFWGGDNEQFF.

About this clonotype: A read error is likely, as this CDR3 ends without the conserved phenylalanine or tryptophan. This chain connects TRBV20-1 to TRBJ2-3, with 15 bases identical to TRBD2. This CDR3 is 20 amino acids long. V lost 3 bases and J lost 1; bases outside the gene matches: 14. Germline-derived CDR1 and CDR2 are DFQATT and SNEGSKA (reference sequence). As DNA, the CDR3 is TGCAGTGCTAGTCGCTCCGGACTAGCGGGAGGGCCTAGTGGCACAGATACGCAGTATCTT. Translating gives CSASRSGLAGGPSGTDTQYL.

The rearrangement uses TRBV6-5 and TRBJ2-5; possibly TRBD1 or TRBD2 for D (7 bases each). This CDR3 comprises 13 residues. Per the germline V gene, CDR1 is MNHEY and CDR2 is SVGAGI. V lost 3 bases, J lost 6 bases, and 11 bases lay in between. The DNA of the CDR3 is TGTGCCAGCAGTTATCAGGGGGGGAAGACCCAGTACTTC. This sequence encodes CASSYQGGKTQYF.

The CDR3, as DNA: TGTGCCAGCAGCTTAGCGGGCAGCGGCGAGCAGTACTTC. It yields the protein CASSLAGSGEQYF. This chain connects TRBV7-9 to TRBJ2-7; D is perhaps TRBD2 (5 bases). Germline assignment: CDR1 SEHNR and CDR2 FQNEAQ (reference sequence). The CDR3 has 13 residues. Trimming took 0 bases from V and 6 from J, leaving 9 bases between them.

About this clonotype itself: A junction end diverges from the germline sequence, so it may reflect a read error. The CDR3 loop reads CASNSGQVQETQYF. The CDR3, as DNA: TGCGCCAGCAACTCCGGACAGGTCCAAGAGACCCAGTACTTT. The V gene is TRBV11-2, the J gene TRBJ2-5, with 7 bases aligning to TRBD1. This CDR3 contains 14 residues. Looked up from germline, CDR1 is SGHAT and CDR2 is FQNNGV.

In this sample, this clonotype turned up a few times. The chain has TRBV20-1 and TRBJ2-6; D unclear. V was trimmed by 6 bases and J by 7 bases, leaving 7 bases between them. The CDR3 has 11 residues. The germline V gene encodes CDR1 DFQATT and CDR2 SNEGSKA (reference sequence). This CDR3 is CSAENANVLTF. In DNA form, the CDR3 reads TGCAGTGCGGAAAATGCCAACGTCCTGACTTTC.

Details on this clonotype: A junction boundary mismatches the germline segment, possibly from a read error. The gene calls are TRBV6-5 and TRBJ2-1; D remains ambiguous. The CDR3 spans 12 residues. Germline V gene sequence: CDR1 MNHEY, CDR2 SVGAGI. The CDR3 sequence is CASSQSRNEQFF. As DNA, the CDR3 is TGTGCCAGCAGCCAATCTAGGAATGAGCAGTTCTTT.

This clonotype has only a few counts. CDR3 amino acids: CASASTTGMEETQYF. The CDR3 DNA follows: TGCGCCAGCGCGTCGACGACGGGAATGGAAGAGACCCAGTACTTC. This rearrangement joins TRBV10-1 to TRBJ2-5; TRBD2 might be the D (5 bases). V lost 8 bases and J 3 bases, leaving 19 bases between the germline ends. Germline V gene sequence: CDR1 WNHNN, CDR2 SYGVQD (reference sequence). This CDR3 is built from 15 residues.

This clonotype came up many times. The chain carries TRBV10-3 and TRBJ1-2; no clear D gene. Germline loops: CDR1 ENHRY, CDR2 SYGVKD. The CDR3 is 13 residues long. V was shortened by 4 bases and J by 6 bases, with 12 bases between the two germline ends. The CDR3 DNA sequence: TGTGCCATCAGTGCCGCAGCTGGAAATGGCTACACCTTC. Its protein is CAISAAAGNGYTF.

A word on this clonotype: Mismatch with germline at one junction end may stem from a read error. The rearrangement uses TRBV6-1 and TRBJ2-1; D may be TRBD2 (6 bases). The CDR3 runs 16 residues. Germline lookup yields CDR1 MNHNS and CDR2 SASEGT. The chain's CDR3 is CASREGLARSYNEQFF. CDR3 coding DNA: TGTGCCAGCCGTGAAGGTCTAGCGCGCTCCTACAATGAGCAGTTCTTC.

This chain links TRBV20-1 with TRBJ2-1; no clear D gene. The germline CDR1 and CDR2 sequences are DFQATT and SNEGSKA (reference sequence). CDR3 size: 14 residues. Trimming removed 3 bases from V and 3 bases from J, with 12 bases in between. This chain's CDR3 is CSARNRVHYNEQFF. The DNA for the CDR3 is TGCAGTGCTAGGAATCGGGTACACTACAATGAGCAGTTCTTC.

This clonotype was counted a single time. The chain carries TRBV20-1 and TRBJ1-1; 8 nucleotides line up with TRBD1. CDR1 DFQATT and CDR2 SNEGSKA come from the germline V gene (reference sequence). The CDR3 spans 14 residues. V was clipped by 3 bases and J by 0 bases; unmatched bases: 3. The CDR3 DNA is TGCAGTGCTAGGGTGGGACAGGTGAACACTGAAGCTTTCTTT. Residues: CSARVGQVNTEAFF.